This is a list of T cell receptor beta chains from one sample in a study of beta chain features in type 1 diabetes. Sequenced by immunoSEQ multiplex PCR; TCRdb stores in-frame clones only, minus some. This sample has roughly 290,000 clones, with 15% found just once. Input material: naive CD4+ T cells from blood. All receptors derive from a man younger than 35 with type 1 diabetes. Each CDR3 is given with its conserved first and last residue. D genes are given only for firm matches. Not all rows give a size; the values are once, few, many and, for expanded clones, a class.

cdr3_nt cdr3_aa j_call d_call clone_size v_call
TGTGCCAGCAGCTTAACGAGCGGGGGAACCACAGATACGCAGTATTTT CASSLTSGGTTDTQYF TRBJ2-3 TRBD2 NA TRBV7-2
TGTGCCAGCAGCTTTGGACTAGAAGAGACCCAGTACTTC CASSFGLEETQYF TRBJ2-5 TRBD2 NA TRBV7-9
TGCGCCAGCAGCGTATGGGGCAACCTCTACAATGAGCAGTTCTTC CASSVWGNLYNEQFF TRBJ2-1 NA NA TRBV5-1
TGCAGTGCCTCAGGGTTAGAGACCCAGTACTTC CSASGLETQYF TRBJ2-5 NA few TRBV20-1
TGTGCCAGCAGCACCCTGGGGGGGCCTGGGGCCAACGTCCTGACTTTC CASSTLGGPGANVLTF TRBJ2-6 NA few TRBV9
TGTGCCAGCACCTCCGGGACACAATACTATGGCTACACCTTC CASTSGTQYYGYTF TRBJ1-2 NA few TRBV5-4
TGTGCCAGCAGCTCGGGACAAACCCTCTCCTACGAGCAGTACTTC CASSSGQTLSYEQYF TRBJ2-7 NA NA TRBV5-4
TGTGCCAGTAGCCCGGACAGGGGGCGCGGGACCCAGTACTTC CASSPDRGRGTQYF TRBJ2-5 TRBD1 NA TRBV19
TGCGCCAGCAGCCAAGATATTCGGCGGGGGGGGACCACCACGCCCTACGAGCAGTACTTC CASSQDIRRGGTTTPYEQYF TRBJ2-7 TRBD2 few TRBV4-3
TGTGCCAGTAGTATCCTTGACAGCACTGAAGCTTTCTTT CASSILDSTEAFF TRBJ1-1 NA few TRBV19
TGTGCCAGCAGCCCCGGACAGGACACTGAAGCTTTCTTT CASSPGQDTEAFF TRBJ1-1 TRBD1 few TRBV11-2
TGTGCCAGCAGCTCCCACCCTATACGGGGGGCCGGTGAGACCCAGTACTTC CASSSHPIRGAGETQYF TRBJ2-5 NA few TRBV7-2
TGTGCCAGCAGCTCTCCCCCCTACAGACGCCAGCAGCATTTT CASSSPPYRRQQHF TRBJ1-5 NA NA TRBV5-6
TGCGCCAGCAGCCAAGGGTACGGTACCAATCAGCCCCAGCATTTT CASSQGYGTNQPQHF TRBJ1-5 NA NA TRBV4-3
TGTGCCAGCAGCGCAGGCCGGGACAGGCCGAACTCTGGGGCCAACGTCCTGACTTTC CASSAGRDRPNSGANVLTF TRBJ2-6 TRBD1 NA TRBV9
TGCAGTGCTAGAGTTATTGAAGCTTTCTTT CSARVIEAFF TRBJ1-1 NA NA TRBV20-1
TGTGCCAGCAGGCGCCCCGGAGGACAGGGTAGTGAAAAACTGTTTTTT CASRRPGGQGSEKLFF TRBJ1-4 TRBD1 few TRBV11-2
TGCAGCGGGGTCAGGGGGAGTTTGGACAATGAGCAGTTCTTC CSGVRGSLDNEQFF TRBJ2-1 TRBD1 NA TRBV29-1
TGTGCCAGCAGCTCCTTTCGGACAGGGGGGACGGAGACCCAGTACTTC CASSSFRTGGTETQYF TRBJ2-5 TRBD1 few TRBV28
TGCGCCAGCAGCTTGATGACGGGTGCCGGGGAGCTGTTTTTT CASSLMTGAGELFF TRBJ2-2 NA NA TRBV5-1
TGCGCCAGCAGCTTGGCGAGTGCCCCCTCCGGAGAGACCCAGTACTTC CASSLASAPSGETQYF TRBJ2-5 NA few TRBV5-1
TGTGCCAGCCGCGGAGACCCGGGTAGCTCCTACAATGAGCAGTTCTTC CASRGDPGSSYNEQFF TRBJ2-1 NA few TRBV7-6
TGTGCCTGGAGTTCAGGCTACGAGCAGTACTTC CAWSSGYEQYF TRBJ2-7 NA few TRBV30
TGTGCCTGGAGTTCAGGGTCCGCCGGGCCCCAGCATTTT CAWSSGSAGPQHF TRBJ1-5 NA few TRBV30
TGCAGCGTCGTGGGGCCTTCTAACTATGGCTACACCTTC CSVVGPSNYGYTF TRBJ1-2 NA few TRBV29-1
TGTGCCAGCAGCTTTCCCGGGACTAGCACAGATACGCAGTATTTT CASSFPGTSTDTQYF TRBJ2-3 NA few TRBV11-2
TGTGCCAGTAGTATACTGAGTATTCAGCCCCAGCATTTT CASSILSIQPQHF TRBJ1-5 NA NA TRBV19
TGTGCCAGCAGCTCACAAGCCTACGAGCAGTACTTC CASSSQAYEQYF TRBJ2-7 NA few TRBV7-2
TGTGCCAGCAGTTCCTCCGGGACAGGGACCTACGAGCAGTACTTC CASSSSGTGTYEQYF TRBJ2-7 TRBD1 NA TRBV28
TGTGCCAGCAGCTTGAGGGACAGGGGGCGGGCAGCTTTCTTT CASSLRDRGRAAFF TRBJ1-1 TRBD1 NA TRBV5-4
TGTGCCAGCTCACCACTGACAGGGTTCGACGAGCAGTACTTC CASSPLTGFDEQYF TRBJ2-7 TRBD1 few TRBV18
TGCGCCAGCAGCCAAGACCTAGGTAACACTGAAGCTTTCTTT CASSQDLGNTEAFF TRBJ1-1 NA few TRBV4-1
TGCGCCAGCAGTCCGGGTTCTGGGGCCAACGTCCTGACTTTC CASSPGSGANVLTF TRBJ2-6 NA NA TRBV5-1
TGCGCCAGCAGCCCTGATGATTCAGGACAGGGGGGCTACACCTTC CASSPDDSGQGGYTF TRBJ1-2 TRBD1 NA TRBV4-1
TGTGCCAGCAGCCCGCGTGTAGGACTAGCGGGAGTCGGGGAGCAGTTCTTC CASSPRVGLAGVGEQFF TRBJ2-1 TRBD2 NA TRBV9
TGCGCCAGCAGCCCTTCGGACAGCACGAACACTGAAGCTTTCTTT CASSPSDSTNTEAFF TRBJ1-1 NA NA TRBV4-1
TGTGCCAGCAGCGAACGCCCTAGCGGGGGGTCCCAAAATGAGCAGTTCTTC CASSERPSGGSQNEQFF TRBJ2-1 TRBD2 few TRBV7-2